This passage covers 10 T cell receptor beta chains from one sample sequenced in a study of CD8 T cells in ankylosing spondylitis. Each CDR3 protein gets one entry after TCRdb re-called the 5' RACE reads with MiXCR. The data show under 85,000 distinct CDR3 sequences, 5.3% seen once. Sequenced input: blood, either unsorted or a sorted T cell fraction (not recorded which). The receptors were sampled from a male donor with ankylosing spondylitis or in good health (not recorded which).

The rearrangement links TRBV5-1 to TRBJ2-3; D may be TRBD1 or TRBD2 (5 bases each). The CDR3 loop spans 15 amino acids. Germline assignment: CDR1 SGHRS and CDR2 YFSETQ. Trimming cost V 4 bases and J 5 bases, with 17 bases left between them. CDR3 coding DNA: TGCGCCAGCAGCGCCGAGGGGCTAACCCGAGATACGCAGTATTTT. This sequence encodes CASSAEGLTRDTQYF. The full variable domain, rest sourced from reference TRBV5-1 and TRBJ2-3, is KAGVTQTPRYLIKTRGQQVTLSCSPISGHRSVSWYQQTPGQGLQFLFEYFSETQRNKGNFPGRFSGRQFSNSRSEMNVSTLELGDSALYLCASSAEGLTRDTQYFGPGTRLTVL.

This clonotype occurred many times. The chain combines TRBV20-1 with TRBJ2-1; 8 nucleotides align to TRBD2. The CDR3 is 14 residues long. Germline CDR1 is DFQATT and CDR2 is SNEGSKA (reference sequence). J lost 4 bases, V lost 3 bases, and 5 bases had no gene match. The DNA for the CDR3 is TGCAGTGCTAGTTTGCCGGGGGGGTACAATGAGCAGTTCTTC. Its protein is CSASLPGGYNEQFF.

This clonotype was observed at least ten times. CDR3 bases: TGTGCCAGCAGCCACCGGACGCGGGACAATGAGCAGTTCTTC. This sequence encodes CASSHRTRDNEQFF. V usage is TRBV7-9 and J usage is TRBJ2-1, with D possibly being TRBD2 (5 bases). The CDR3 contains 14 residues. Germline CDR1 reads SEHNR; CDR2 reads FQNEAQ (reference sequence). V dropped 5 bases and J dropped 5 bases, with 13 bases sitting between them.

The sample holds many counts of this clonotype. The V gene is TRBV7-3, the J gene TRBJ2-2; D may be TRBD1 or TRBD2 (5 bases each). This CDR3 region has 15 residues. The germline V and J ends were trimmed by 4 bases and 4 bases, with 13 bases remaining between them. The V gene's germline CDR1 is SGHTA and CDR2 FQGTGA. In DNA form, the CDR3 reads TGTGCCAGCAGCTCGGGACCGGGACCCACCGGGGAGCTGTTTTTT. Translated, it gives CASSSGPGPTGELFF.

In its sample, this clonotype was seen many times. The chain combines TRBV11-2 with TRBJ2-5; a weak D match, TRBD1 (7 bases). The CDR3 has 15 amino acids. Trimming took 5 bases from V and 2 from J, leaving 15 bases between them. Germline lookup yields CDR1 SGHAT and CDR2 FQNNGV. The CDR3 DNA reads as TGTGCCAGCAGCCCGCGGAGGGGACAGCAAGAGACCCAGTACTTC. Amino acids: CASSPRRGQQETQYF.

The table lists this clonotype with many counts. A read error may account for a junction end that differs from germline. This chain links TRBV3-1 with TRBJ1-1; maybe TRBD1 (5 bases). Germline CDR1 and CDR2: LGHDT and YNNKEL (reference sequence). This CDR3 comprises 15 residues. CDR3 nucleotides: TGTGTCAGCAGCCAAGCAGCGGCGAGGGGCACTGAAGCTTTCTTT. It specifies CVSSQAAARGTEAFF.

This clonotype occurred many times. In DNA form, the CDR3 reads TGTGCCAGCAGCTTGGGGAGGGGGGAGCGCCAGCATTTT. It is translated as CASSLGRGERQHF. This chain joins TRBV5-6 and TRBJ1-5; the D gene is possibly TRBD1 (6 bases). This CDR3 has 13 residues. V lost 0 bases to trimming and J lost 12 bases, with 13 bases between them. Germline assignment: CDR1 SGHDT and CDR2 YYEEEE.

V and J are TRBV7-2 and TRBJ2-6, with D perhaps matching TRBD2 (6 bases). CDR1 is SGHTA and CDR2 is FQGNSA in the germline V gene. The CDR3 has 15 residues. Trimming removed 2 bases from V and 3 bases from J, with 8 bases in between. The DNA for the CDR3 is TGTGCCAGCAGCTTACAGGGAGGTGGGGCCAACGTCCTGACTTTC. Translation gives CASSLQGGGANVLTF. Drawing the rest from reference TRBV7-2 and TRBJ2-6, the complete variable domain is GAGVSQSPSNKVTEKGKDVELRCDPISGHTALYWYRQSLGQGLEFLIYFQGNSAPDKSGLPSDRFSAERTGGSVSTLTIQRTQQEDSAVYLCASSLQGGGANVLTFGAGSRLTVL.

This clonotype showed up many times. The junction departs from germline at one end; a sequencing error may be responsible. The rearrangement uses TRBV7-7 and TRBJ1-5, with D perhaps TRBD1 (5 bases). The V gene's germline CDR1 is SSHAT and CDR2 FNYEAQ (reference sequence). This CDR3 contains 16 residues. The DNA of the CDR3 is TGTGCTAGCAGCCTACCCGGAGGGGCTAGCAATCAGCCCCAGCATTTT. Translating it yields CASSLPGGASNQPQHF.

This clonotype was seen at least ten times. V usage is TRBV10-3 and J usage is TRBJ2-5; D is tentatively TRBD1 or TRBD2 (5 bases each). V was clipped by 5 bases and J by 1 base, with 14 bases between them. From germline, CDR1 is ENHRY and CDR2 SYGVKD. The CDR3 extends over 15 amino acids. For the CDR3, the DNA is TGTGCCATCAGTTCCCGTCAGGGACCCCAAGAGACCCAGTACTTC. Its protein product is CAISSRQGPQETQYF.